Below, one T cell receptor beta chain is given with its context. The record originates from a study of blood T cell repertoires in COVID-19. Germline V lookup: CDR1 SGHDN, CDR2 FVKESK. Unmatched junction bases numbered 8, after V lost 1 base and J lost 8 bases. The CDR3 loop spans 16 amino acids. Authors' data handling: Estimation of nucleated cell counts was performed using reference gene primer amplification. The method was immunoSEQ multiplex PCR; TCRdb's version includes in-frame clones alone and lacks a portion of them. V, J and clone size are taken as reported in that table, and D and trimming were inferred from the DNA itself. The sample lists fewer than 350,000 clones, about 91% occurring once.

This clonotype was obtained from a woman younger than 45 with COVID-19, enrolled during active disease. Sequenced material: peripheral blood. The chain has TRBV14 and TRBJ2-1; TRBD1 aligns across 10 bases. CDR3 sequence (DNA): TGTGCCAGCAGCCAAGGCTGGGACAGGGGTGTCCATGAGCAGTTCTTC. This encodes CASSQGWDRGVHEQFF.